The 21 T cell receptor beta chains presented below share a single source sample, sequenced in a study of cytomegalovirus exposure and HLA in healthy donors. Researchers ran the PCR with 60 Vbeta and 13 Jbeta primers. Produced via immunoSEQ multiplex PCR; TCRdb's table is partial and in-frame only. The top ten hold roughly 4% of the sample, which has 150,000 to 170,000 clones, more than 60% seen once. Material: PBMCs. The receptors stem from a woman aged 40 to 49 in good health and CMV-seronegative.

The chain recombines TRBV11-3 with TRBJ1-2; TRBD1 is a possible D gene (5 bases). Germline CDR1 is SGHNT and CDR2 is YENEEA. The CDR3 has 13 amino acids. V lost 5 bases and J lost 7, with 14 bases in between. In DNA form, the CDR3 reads TGTGCCAGCAGCGCAGACCGGGGGGTTGGCTACACCTTC. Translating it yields CASSADRGVGYTF.

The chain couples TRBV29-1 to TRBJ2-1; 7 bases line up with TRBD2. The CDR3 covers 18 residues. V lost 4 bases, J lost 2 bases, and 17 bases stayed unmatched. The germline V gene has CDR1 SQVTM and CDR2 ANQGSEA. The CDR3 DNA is TGCAGCGTTGGAGGATTAGCGGGCTTAACCCTGGCCTACAATGAGCAGTTCTTC. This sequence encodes CSVGGLAGLTLAYNEQFF.

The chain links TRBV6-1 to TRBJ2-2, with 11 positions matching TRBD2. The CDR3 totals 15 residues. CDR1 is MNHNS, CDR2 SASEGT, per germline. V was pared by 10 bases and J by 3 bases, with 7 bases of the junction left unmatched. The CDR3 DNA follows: TGTGCCATCGATCGACTAGCGGGGTACACCGGGGAGCTGTTTTTT. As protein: CAIDRLAGYTGELFF.

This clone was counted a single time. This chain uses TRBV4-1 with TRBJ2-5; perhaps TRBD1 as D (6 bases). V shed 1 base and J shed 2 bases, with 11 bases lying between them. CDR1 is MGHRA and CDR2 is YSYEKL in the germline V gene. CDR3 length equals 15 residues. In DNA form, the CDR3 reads TGCGCCAGCAGCCAAGTGTTGGGACAACAAGAGACCCAGTACTTC. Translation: CASSQVLGQQETQYF.

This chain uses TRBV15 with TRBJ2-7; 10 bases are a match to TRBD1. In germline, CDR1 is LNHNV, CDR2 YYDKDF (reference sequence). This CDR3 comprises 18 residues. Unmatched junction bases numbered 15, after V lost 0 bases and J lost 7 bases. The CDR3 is CATSRDSNTGTGVVEQYF. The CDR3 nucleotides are TGTGCCACCAGCAGAGATAGCAACACCGGGACAGGGGTGGTGGAGCAGTACTTC.

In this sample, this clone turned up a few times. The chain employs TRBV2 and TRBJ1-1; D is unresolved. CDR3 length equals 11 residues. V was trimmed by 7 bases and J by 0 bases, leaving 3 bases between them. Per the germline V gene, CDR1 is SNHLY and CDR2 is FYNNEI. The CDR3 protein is CASNLNTEAFF. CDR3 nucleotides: TGTGCCAGCAACTTGAACACTGAAGCTTTCTTT.

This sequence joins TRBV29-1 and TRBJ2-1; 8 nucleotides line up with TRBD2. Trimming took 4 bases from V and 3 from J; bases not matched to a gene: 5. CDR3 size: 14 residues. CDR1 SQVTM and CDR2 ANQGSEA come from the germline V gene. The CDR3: CSVAIAGIYNEQFF. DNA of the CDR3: TGCAGCGTTGCTATAGCGGGAATCTACAATGAGCAGTTCTTC.

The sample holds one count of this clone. This CDR3 reads CASSPGWDTGELFF. For the CDR3, the DNA is TGTGCCAGCAGCCCGGGATGGGACACCGGGGAGCTGTTTTTT. The rearrangement uses TRBV7-6 and TRBJ2-2, with D possibly TRBD2 on 5 matching bases. The CDR3 runs to 14 residues. V lost 5 bases, J lost 3 bases, and 10 bases lay in between. Germline V gene data show CDR1 as SGHVS and CDR2 as FNYEAQ.

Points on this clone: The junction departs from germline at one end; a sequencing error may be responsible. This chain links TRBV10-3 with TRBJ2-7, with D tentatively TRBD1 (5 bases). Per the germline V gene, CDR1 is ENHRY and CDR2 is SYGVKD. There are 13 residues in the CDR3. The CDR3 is CAISEQLYKGSLF. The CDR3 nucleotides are TGTGCCATCAGCGAGCAACTTTATAAGGGGTCCCTCTTC.

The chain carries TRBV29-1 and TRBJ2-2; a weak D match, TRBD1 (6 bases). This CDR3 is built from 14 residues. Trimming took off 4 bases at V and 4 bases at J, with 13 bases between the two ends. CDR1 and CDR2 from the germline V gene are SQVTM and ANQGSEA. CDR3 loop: CSVGQGMSTGELFF. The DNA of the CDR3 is TGCAGCGTTGGCCAGGGGATGAGCACCGGGGAGCTGTTTTTT.

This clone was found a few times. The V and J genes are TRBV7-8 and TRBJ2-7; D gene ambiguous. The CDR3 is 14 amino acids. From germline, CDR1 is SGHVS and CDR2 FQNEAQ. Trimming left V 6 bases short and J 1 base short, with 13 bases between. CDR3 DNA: TGTGCCAGCAGTGTAACTACCTCTTCCTACGAGCAGTACTTC. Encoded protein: CASSVTTSSYEQYF.

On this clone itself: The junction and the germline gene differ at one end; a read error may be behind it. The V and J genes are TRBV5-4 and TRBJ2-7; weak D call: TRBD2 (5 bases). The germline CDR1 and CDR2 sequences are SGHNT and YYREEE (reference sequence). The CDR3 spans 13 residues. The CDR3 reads CASSPARRMEESF. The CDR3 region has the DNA TGTGCCAGCAGCCCGGCACGGCGTATGGAGGAGTCCTTC.

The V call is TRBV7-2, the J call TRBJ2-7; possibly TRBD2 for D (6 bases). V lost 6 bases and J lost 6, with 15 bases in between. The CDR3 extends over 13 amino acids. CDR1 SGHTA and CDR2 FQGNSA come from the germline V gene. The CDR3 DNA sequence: TGTGCCAGCAGGGAGGGGTCCCTTGCCGAGCAGTACTTC. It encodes CASREGSLAEQYF.

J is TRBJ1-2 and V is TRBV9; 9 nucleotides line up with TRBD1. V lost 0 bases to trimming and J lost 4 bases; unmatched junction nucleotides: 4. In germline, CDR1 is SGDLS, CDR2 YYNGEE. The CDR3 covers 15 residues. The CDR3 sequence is CASSVEGGQGYGYTF. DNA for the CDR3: TGTGCCAGCAGCGTAGAAGGGGGACAGGGCTATGGCTACACCTTC.

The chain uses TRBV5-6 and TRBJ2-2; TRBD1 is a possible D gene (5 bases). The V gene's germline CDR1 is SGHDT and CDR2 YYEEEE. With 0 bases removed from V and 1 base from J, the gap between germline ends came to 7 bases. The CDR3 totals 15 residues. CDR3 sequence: CASSLGQLNTGELFF. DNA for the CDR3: TGTGCCAGCAGCTTGGGACAGTTGAACACCGGGGAGCTGTTTTTT.

The CDR3 protein is CASSPRGLAGADTQYF. CDR3 bases: TGTGCCAGCAGCCCCCGGGGCCTAGCGGGGGCAGATACGCAGTATTTT. J is TRBJ2-3 and V is TRBV5-6; 10 nucleotides match TRBD2. Per the germline V gene, CDR1 is SGHDT and CDR2 is YYEEEE. V gave up 4 bases and J gave up 4 bases; unmatched junction bases: 9. The CDR3 contains 16 residues.

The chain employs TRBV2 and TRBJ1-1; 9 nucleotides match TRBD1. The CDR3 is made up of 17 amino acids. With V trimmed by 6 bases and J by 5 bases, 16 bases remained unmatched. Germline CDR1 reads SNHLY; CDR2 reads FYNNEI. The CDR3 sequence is CASRHPSDRGVWTEAFF. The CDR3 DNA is TGTGCCAGCAGGCACCCATCGGACAGGGGCGTATGGACTGAAGCTTTCTTT.

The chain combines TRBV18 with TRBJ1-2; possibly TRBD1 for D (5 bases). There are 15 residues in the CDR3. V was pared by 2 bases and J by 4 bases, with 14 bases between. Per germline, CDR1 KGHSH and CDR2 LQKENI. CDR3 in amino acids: CASSPLDGASYGYTF. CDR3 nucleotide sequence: TGTGCCAGCTCACCATTGGATGGGGCTAGCTATGGCTACACCTTC.

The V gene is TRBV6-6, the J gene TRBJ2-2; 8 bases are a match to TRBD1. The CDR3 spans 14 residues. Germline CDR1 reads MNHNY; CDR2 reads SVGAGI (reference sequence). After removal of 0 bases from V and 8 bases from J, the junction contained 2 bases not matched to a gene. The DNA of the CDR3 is TGTGCCAGCAGTTACTCGGACAGGGTGGGGGAGCTGTTTTTT. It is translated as CASSYSDRVGELFF.

CDR3 region: CASSRAGGDGYTF. DNA for the CDR3: TGTGCCAGCAGCCGAGCAGGGGGCGATGGCTACACCTTC. V gene TRBV27 combines with J gene TRBJ1-2; 8 bases agree with TRBD1. The CDR3 loop spans 13 amino acids. Germline V gene sequence: CDR1 MNHEY, CDR2 SMNVEV (reference sequence). V trimming: 6 bases; J trimming: 6 bases; junction bases outside the gene matches: 6.

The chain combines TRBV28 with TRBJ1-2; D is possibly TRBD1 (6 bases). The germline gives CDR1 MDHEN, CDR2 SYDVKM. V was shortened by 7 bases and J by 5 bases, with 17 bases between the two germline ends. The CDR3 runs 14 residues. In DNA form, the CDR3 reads TGTGCCAGCATTGGTTGGGGGCGGCTATATGGCTACACCTTC. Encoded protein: CASIGWGRLYGYTF.